The 15 T cell receptor beta chains below were found in one sample sequenced in a study of blood T cells in healthy people across ages. Using a J-beta primer mix together with a sample-barcoded 5' primer, a second PCR was run for about 7 to 12 cycles. TCRdb re-called the 5' RACE reads through MiXCR, storing one row per CDR3 protein. The sample carries 650,000 to 800,000 distinct CDR3 sequences, under 55% recorded once. Specimen: blood. The receptor set was obtained from a man aged 55 to 69 in good health.

J is TRBJ2-4 and V is TRBV2; no clear D. V was cut by 7 bases and J by 0 bases, with 13 bases left in between. CDR1 is SNHLY, CDR2 FYNNEI, per germline. The CDR3 length is 15 residues. CDR3: CASTGMILAKNIQYF. As DNA, the CDR3 is TGTGCCAGCACCGGCATGATATTAGCCAAAAACATTCAGTACTTC.

The genes are TRBV6-1 and TRBJ1-5, with 10 bases that match TRBD1. Germline CDR1 reads MNHNS; CDR2 reads SASEGT. The CDR3 sequence is 15 residues long. V dropped 4 bases and J dropped 6; count of bases not matched to a gene: 6. This CDR3 reads CASSGQGAMSQPQHF. Written as DNA, the CDR3 is TGTGCCAGCAGTGGACAGGGGGCGATGAGTCAGCCCCAGCATTTT.

In regard to this clonotype: The junction differs from germline at one of its ends, possibly a read error. This rearrangement joins TRBV27 to TRBJ1-1; no reliable D call. The CDR3 has 16 amino acids. Germline values: CDR1 MNHEY, CDR2 SMNVEV (reference sequence). The CDR3 nucleotides read TGTACCAGCAGTTTTTCTTCGCCTGCCCCGAACACTGAAGCTTTCTTT. Translated: CTSSFSSPAPNTEAFF.

The chain links TRBV3-1 to TRBJ2-2; tentatively, D is TRBD1 or TRBD2 (5 bases each). This CDR3 is built from 17 residues. Germline V gives CDR1 LGHDT, CDR2 YNNKEL (reference sequence). V was trimmed by 1 base and J by 0 bases, leaving 12 bases between them. The CDR3 DNA is TGTGCCAGCAGCCAAGTATCGGGACGGACGAACACCGGGGAGCTGTTTTTT. This encodes CASSQVSGRTNTGELFF.

J is TRBJ1-2 and V is TRBV29-1, with D possibly matching TRBD1 (6 bases). The CDR3 runs to 13 residues. Germline values: CDR1 SQVTM, CDR2 ANQGSEA. Trimming pared 3 bases from V and 6 bases from J, leaving 14 bases between. The CDR3 is CSVDRGLRDGYTF. The DNA for the CDR3 is TGCAGCGTTGACAGGGGACTCAGAGATGGCTACACCTTC.

The table lists this clonotype with many counts. The chain links TRBV13 to TRBJ1-2; TRBD1 is a possible D gene (6 bases). Trimming pared 7 bases from V and 10 bases from J, leaving 22 bases between. Per germline, CDR1 PRHDT and CDR2 FYEKMQ (reference sequence). The CDR3 has 14 amino acids. Here the CDR3 reads CASTSNQGLRVYTF. The CDR3 bases are TGTGCCAGCACCTCCAATCAGGGGTTGAGGGTCTACACCTTC.

This clonotype has only a few counts. The V gene is TRBV6-2 or TRBV6-3, the J gene TRBJ2-1; 8 positions agree with TRBD2. V dropped 0 bases and J dropped 9; count of bases not matched to a gene: 10. From germline, CDR1 is MNHEY and CDR2 SVGEGT. CDR3 length: 16 amino acids. CDR3 sequence reads: CASSYSMGAGEPEQFF. CDR3 DNA sequence: TGTGCCAGCAGTTACTCGATGGGAGCGGGGGAACCTGAGCAGTTCTTC.

The chain uses TRBV6-5 and TRBJ2-1; D perhaps matches TRBD1 (5 bases). In germline, CDR1 is MNHEY, CDR2 SVGAGI. The CDR3 is 16 amino acids. V was clipped by 1 base and J by 3 bases, with 13 bases between them. This chain's CDR3 is CASSYWSQGLYNEQFF. CDR3 sequence (DNA): TGTGCCAGCAGTTACTGGTCCCAGGGCCTCTACAATGAGCAGTTCTTC.

The gene calls are TRBV5-6 and TRBJ1-4, with D possibly being TRBD1 (6 bases). This CDR3 has 13 amino acids. With 4 bases removed from V and 8 bases from J, the gap between germline ends came to 12 bases. Germline assignment: CDR1 SGHDT and CDR2 YYEEEE. In nucleotides, the CDR3 is TGTGCCAGCAGCGGGACACCAGGAGAAAAACTGTTTTTT. It encodes CASSGTPGEKLFF. Together with reference TRBV5-6 and TRBJ1-4, the CDR3 gives the full variable domain: DAGVTQSPTHLIKTRGQQVTLRCSPKSGHDTVSWYQQALGQGPQFIFQYYEEEERQRGNFPDRFSGHQFPNYSSELNVNALLLGDSALYLCASSGTPGEKLFFGSGTQLSVL.

The chain couples TRBV2 to TRBJ2-5; 8 nucleotides agree with TRBD2. CDR1 and CDR2 from the germline V gene are SNHLY and FYNNEI. The CDR3 consists of 17 residues. After removal of 5 bases from V and 4 bases from J, the junction contained 15 bases not matched to a gene. The CDR3 nucleotides are TGTGCCAGCAGTTTGGCAGCGGGGGACACTTTGGGAGAGACCCAGTACTTC. Its protein is CASSLAAGDTLGETQYF.

This clonotype was counted a few times. This rearrangement joins TRBV4-3 to TRBJ1-2; D uncertain. Trimming left V 0 bases short and J 4 bases short, with 12 bases between. Germline V gives CDR1 LGHNA, CDR2 YSLEER. The CDR3 has 15 residues. CDR3 sequence: CASSQESNSFYGYTF. The CDR3 nucleotides read TGCGCCAGCAGCCAAGAATCGAACAGCTTCTATGGCTACACCTTC.

The chain combines TRBV5-1 with TRBJ2-5; a possible D gene is TRBD2 (5 bases). Trimming removed 5 bases at V and 5 bases at J, with 19 bases between. Germline V gives CDR1 SGHRS, CDR2 YFSETQ. The CDR3 has 15 amino acids. This CDR3 is CASRPTTGKWETQYF. DNA for the CDR3: TGCGCCAGCAGGCCGACGACCGGGAAGTGGGAGACCCAGTACTTC.

The chain has TRBV6-2 or TRBV6-3 and TRBJ1-2; D is unresolved. Germline loops: CDR1 MNHEY, CDR2 SVGEGT. Trimming took 7 bases from V and 4 from J, leaving 16 bases between them. The CDR3 is 14 amino acids. CDR3: CASTSGVSSYGYTF. CDR3 nucleotide sequence: TGTGCCAGCACCTCCGGGGTCTCGAGCTATGGCTACACCTTC.

Concerning this clonotype: A read error may be the cause here, since a much bigger clone is one base away. V and J are TRBV29-1 and TRBJ2-7; D possibly matches TRBD1 or TRBD2 (5 bases each). V was pared by 7 bases and J by 1 base, with 14 bases between. From germline, CDR1 is SQVTM and CDR2 ANQGSEA. CDR3 length equals 13 residues. The CDR3 here is CSASRGRSYEQYF. CDR3 nucleotides: TGCAGCGCTAGCCGGGGCAGGTCCTACGAGCAGTACTTC.

V gene TRBV14 combines with J gene TRBJ2-1; 7 nucleotides align to TRBD2. The CDR3 is 18 residues long. The V segment lost 4 bases and the J segment 6 bases; nucleotides outside the gene matches: 18. Germline-derived CDR1 and CDR2 are SGHDN and FVKESK. CDR3 loop: CASSLSRYQRLAFNEQFF. The CDR3 coding sequence is TGTGCCAGCAGCCTATCAAGATACCAGAGACTAGCTTTCAATGAGCAGTTCTTC.